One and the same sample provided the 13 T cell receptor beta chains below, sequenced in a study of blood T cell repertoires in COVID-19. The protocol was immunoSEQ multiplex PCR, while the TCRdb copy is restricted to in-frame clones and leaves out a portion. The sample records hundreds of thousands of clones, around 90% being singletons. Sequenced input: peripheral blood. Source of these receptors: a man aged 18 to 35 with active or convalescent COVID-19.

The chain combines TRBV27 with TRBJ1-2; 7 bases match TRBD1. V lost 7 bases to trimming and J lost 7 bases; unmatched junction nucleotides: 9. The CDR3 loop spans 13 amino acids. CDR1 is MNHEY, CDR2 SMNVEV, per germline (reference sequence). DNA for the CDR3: TGTGCCAGCAACGGAAAGGGGGCCTCTGGCTACACCTTC. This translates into CASNGKGASGYTF.

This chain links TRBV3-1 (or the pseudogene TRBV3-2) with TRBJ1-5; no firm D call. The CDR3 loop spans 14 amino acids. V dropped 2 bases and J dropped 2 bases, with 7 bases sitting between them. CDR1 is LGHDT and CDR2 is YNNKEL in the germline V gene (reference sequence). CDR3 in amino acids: CASSQFGGNQPQHF. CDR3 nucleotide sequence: TGTGCCAGCAGCCAATTTGGAGGCAATCAGCCCCAGCATTTT.

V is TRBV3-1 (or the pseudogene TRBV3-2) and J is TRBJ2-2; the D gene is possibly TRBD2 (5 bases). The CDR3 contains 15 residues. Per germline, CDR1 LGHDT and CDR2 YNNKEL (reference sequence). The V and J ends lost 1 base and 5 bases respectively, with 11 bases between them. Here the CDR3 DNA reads TGTGCCAGCAGCCAAGTCCGGGGTAATACCGGGGAGCTGTTTTTT. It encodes CASSQVRGNTGELFF.

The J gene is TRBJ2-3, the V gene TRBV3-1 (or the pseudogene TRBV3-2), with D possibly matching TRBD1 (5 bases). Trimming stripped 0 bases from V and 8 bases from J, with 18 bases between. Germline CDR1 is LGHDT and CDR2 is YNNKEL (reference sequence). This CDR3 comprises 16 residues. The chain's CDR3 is CASSQDLVRASGTQYF. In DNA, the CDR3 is TGTGCCAGCAGCCAAGATTTAGTCAGGGCCTCCGGTACGCAGTATTTT.

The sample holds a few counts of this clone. The CDR3 DNA follows: TGCGCCAGCAGCACCCTAGCGGGGGGTGACACCGGGGAGCTGTTTTTT. Translation: CASSTLAGGDTGELFF. The rearrangement links TRBV5-1 to TRBJ2-2; 11 nucleotides line up with TRBD2. This CDR3 comprises 16 residues. The V segment lost 4 bases and the J segment 3 bases; nucleotides outside the gene matches: 5. Per the germline V gene, CDR1 is SGHRS and CDR2 is YFSETQ.

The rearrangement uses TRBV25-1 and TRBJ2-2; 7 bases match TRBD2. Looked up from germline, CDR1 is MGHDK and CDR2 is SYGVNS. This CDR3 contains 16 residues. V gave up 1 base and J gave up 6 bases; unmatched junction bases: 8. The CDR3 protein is CASSEFGGSEAGELFF. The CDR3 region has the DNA TGTGCCAGCAGTGAATTCGGGGGGAGTGAGGCCGGGGAGCTGTTTTTT. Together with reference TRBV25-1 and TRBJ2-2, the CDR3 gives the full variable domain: EADIYQTPRYLVIGTGKKITLECSQTMGHDKMYWYQQDPGMELHLIHYSYGVNSTEKGDLSSESTVSRIRTEHFPLTLESARPSHTSQYLCASSEFGGSEAGELFFGEGSRLTVL.

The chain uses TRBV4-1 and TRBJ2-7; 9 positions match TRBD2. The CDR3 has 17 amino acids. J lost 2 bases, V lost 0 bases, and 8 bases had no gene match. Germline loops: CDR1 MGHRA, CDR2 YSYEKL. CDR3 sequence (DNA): TGCGCCAGCAGCCAAGATGCTAGCGGGACTTTCACCTACGAGCAGTACTTC. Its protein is CASSQDASGTFTYEQYF.

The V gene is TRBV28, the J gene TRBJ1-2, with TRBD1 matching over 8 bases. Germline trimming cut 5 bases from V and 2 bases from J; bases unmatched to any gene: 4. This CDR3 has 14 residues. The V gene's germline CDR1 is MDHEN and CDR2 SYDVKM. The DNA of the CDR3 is TGTGCCAGCAGTACCTACAGGGGGAACTATGGCTACACCTTC. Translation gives CASSTYRGNYGYTF.

CDR3 sequence reads: CASSVTGGAGTGELFF. CDR3 nucleotides: TGTGCCAGCAGCGTAACAGGGGGCGCCGGGACCGGGGAGCTGTTTTTT. V usage is TRBV9 and J usage is TRBJ2-2; TRBD1 agrees at 9 bases. J gave up 5 bases and V 1 base, and 6 bases lay outside the gene matches. This CDR3 spans 16 amino acids. CDR1 is SGDLS, CDR2 YYNGEE, per germline.

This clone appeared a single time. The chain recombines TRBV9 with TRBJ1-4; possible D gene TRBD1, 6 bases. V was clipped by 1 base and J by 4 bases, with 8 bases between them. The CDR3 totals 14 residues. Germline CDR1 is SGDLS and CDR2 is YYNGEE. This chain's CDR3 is CASSVSGVNEKLFF. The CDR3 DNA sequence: TGTGCCAGCAGCGTATCAGGGGTTAATGAAAAACTGTTTTTT. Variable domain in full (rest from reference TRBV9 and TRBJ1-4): DSGVTQTPKHLITATGQRVTLRCSPRSGDLSVYWYQQSLDQGLQFLIQYYNGEERAKGNILERFSAQQFPDLHSELNLSSLELGDSALYFCASSVSGVNEKLFFGSGTQLSVL.

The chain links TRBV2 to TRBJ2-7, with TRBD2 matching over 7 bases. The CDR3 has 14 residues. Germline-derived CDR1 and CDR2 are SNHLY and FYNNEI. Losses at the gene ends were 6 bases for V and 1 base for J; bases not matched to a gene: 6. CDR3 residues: CASRGGRTSYEQYF. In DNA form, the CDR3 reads TGTGCCAGCAGGGGAGGGCGGACATCCTACGAGCAGTACTTC.

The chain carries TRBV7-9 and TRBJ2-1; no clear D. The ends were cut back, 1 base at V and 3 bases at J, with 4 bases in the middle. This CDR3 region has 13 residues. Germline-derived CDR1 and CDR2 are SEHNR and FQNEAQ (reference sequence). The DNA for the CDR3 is TGTGCCAGCAGCTTAGGTAACTACAATGAGCAGTTCTTC. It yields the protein CASSLGNYNEQFF.

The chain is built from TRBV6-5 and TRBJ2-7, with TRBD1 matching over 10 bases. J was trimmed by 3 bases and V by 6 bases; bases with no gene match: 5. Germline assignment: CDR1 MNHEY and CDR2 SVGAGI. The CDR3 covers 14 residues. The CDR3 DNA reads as TGTGCCAGCAGCGGACAGGGGGGCCACTACGAGCAGTACTTC. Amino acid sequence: CASSGQGGHYEQYF.